This T cell receptor (beta chain) originates from a study of T cell repertoires in cytomegalovirus infection. Background on the study: Recently identified HLA-C-restricted CMV epitopes were among the peptides used. In public TCR beta signatures, there were indications of both CMV infection and matching HLA type.

TCRdb fed the reads into MiXCR, producing one record per CDR3 protein. The sample includes some 220,000 distinct CDR3 sequences, about 39% seen only once; the top ten take 55% to 60%. Germline CDR1 and CDR2: SGHTA and FQGTGA. This CDR3 spans 15 amino acids. The ends lost 1 base at V and 3 bases at J; junction bases unmatched: 3. Concerning this clonotype: The antigen is not known.

Notes on the study in general: Clonotype analysis showed dominance of the ex vivo response by HLA-C-restricted CMV-specific TCR beta clonotypes. Individuals carrying CMV plus the relevant HLA were identified by cumulative frequency of public TCR beta families.

The source material was CD8+ T cells from cultured PBMCs, sampled from culture after CMV antigen stimulation. This receptor was taken from a human donor in good health (CMV status not recorded). Some clones in this sample may be carry-over from other donors' samples. The chain combines TRBV7-3 with TRBJ2-3; 8 nucleotides agree with TRBD2. The CDR3 loop reads CASSLRGGGTDTQYF. CDR3 nucleotides: TGTGCCAGCAGCTTAAGGGGCGGGGGGACAGATACGCAGTATTTT.